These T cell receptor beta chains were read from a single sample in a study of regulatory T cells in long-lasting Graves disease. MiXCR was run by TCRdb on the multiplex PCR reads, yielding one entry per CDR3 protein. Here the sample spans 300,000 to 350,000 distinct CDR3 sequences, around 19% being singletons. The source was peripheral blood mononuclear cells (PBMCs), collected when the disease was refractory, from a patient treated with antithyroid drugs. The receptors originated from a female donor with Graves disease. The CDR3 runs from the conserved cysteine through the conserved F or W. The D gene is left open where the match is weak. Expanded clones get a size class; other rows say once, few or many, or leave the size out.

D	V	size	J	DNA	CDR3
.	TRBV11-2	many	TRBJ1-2	TGTGCCAGCAGCTTAGTCACGGGGGGCTACACCTTC	CASSLVTGGYTF
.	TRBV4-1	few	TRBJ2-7	TGCGCCAGCAGCCAAGTCGAGGACGGATTATCCTACGAGCAGTACTTC	CASSQVEDGLSYEQYF
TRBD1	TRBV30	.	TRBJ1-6	TGTGCCTGGAGTCTTACAGGGGCCATGTCACCCCTCCACTTT	CAWSLTGAMSPLHF
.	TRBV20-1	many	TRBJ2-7	TGCGGTGCGGGCACTCCCTACGAGCAGTACTTC	CGAGTPYEQYF
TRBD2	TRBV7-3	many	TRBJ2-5	TGTGCCAGCAGCTTATATTCCGGGGGGGCCCCGGAGACCCAGTACTTC	CASSLYSGGAPETQYF
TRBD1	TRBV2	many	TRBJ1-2	TGTGCCAGGACAGGGGGCGATGGCTACACCTTC	CARTGGDGYTF
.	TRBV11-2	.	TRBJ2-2	TGTGCCAGCAGCGCGATACCGGGACCGACCACCGGGGAGCTGTTTTTT	CASSAIPGPTTGELFF
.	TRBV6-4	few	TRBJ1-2	TGTGCCAGCAGGACGATACAGGGTGACGGCTACACCTTC	CASRTIQGDGYTF
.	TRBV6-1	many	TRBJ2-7	TGTGCCAGCAGTGAAACATCAGGTAACTACGAGCAGTACTTC	CASSETSGNYEQYF
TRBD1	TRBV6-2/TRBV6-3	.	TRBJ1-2	TGTGCCTGCAGTTCCACGGGGACAGCTAACTATGGCTACACCTTC	CACSSTGTANYGYTF
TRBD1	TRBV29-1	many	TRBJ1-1	TGCAGCGTTGCCGGACAGGGTTGGGCGAACACTGAAGCTTTCTTT	CSVAGQGWANTEAFF
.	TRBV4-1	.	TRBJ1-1	TGCGCCAGCAGTCCTATCGGACAGACCACTGAAGCTTTCTTT	CASSPIGQTTEAFF
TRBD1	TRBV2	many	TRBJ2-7	TGTGCCAGAGGGACAGGGATCGGCGAGCAGTACTTC	CARGTGIGEQYF
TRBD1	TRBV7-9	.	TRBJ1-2	TGTGCCAGCAGCCTAGGGGGGGACAGGCCACCGAACTATGGCTACACCTTC	CASSLGGDRPPNYGYTF
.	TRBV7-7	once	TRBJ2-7	TGTGCTAGCGGCCCCTACGAGCAGTACTTC	CASGPYEQYF
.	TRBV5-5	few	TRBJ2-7	TGTGCCAGCAGCTTGGTAGGAGGAGACTCCTACGAGCAGTACTTC	CASSLVGGDSYEQYF
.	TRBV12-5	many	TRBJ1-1	TGTGCTAGTGGTTTGGGACAGGTAGGGTACACTGAAGCTTTCTTT	CASGLGQVGYTEAFF